Detailed here is one TCR beta chain. What it recognizes is unknown. CDR3 length equals 14 residues. CDR1 is KGHSH, CDR2 LQKENI, per germline. Trimming stripped 0 bases from V and 1 base from J, with 5 bases between. This entry is derived from a study of chemoradiotherapy in HPV16-positive cancers. As for the study in general: Candidate HPV-specific clones and shared TCR motifs came from two HPV16-positive patients.

Study-level results: Non-HPV-specific T cells did not expand in tumors during treatment, whereas candidate HPV-specific clones and E7-related motifs did. HPV-specific T cells were functionally defined from only a couple of HPV16-positive patients.

Method: immunoSEQ multiplex PCR; TCRdb's copy keeps in-frame clones and lacks some. The sample holds 9,000 to 10,000 clones, about 86% seen once. Repeated repertoire sampling spanned the course of chemoradiotherapy. The source was blood, collected from a patient who underwent chemoradiotherapy. The genes are TRBV18 and TRBJ2-3; D gene unclear. This receptor was identified in a human donor with HPV-associated anogenital cancer. The DNA for the CDR3 is TGTGCCAGCTCACCACCTTTAGGCACAGATACGCAGTATTTT. Encoded protein: CASSPPLGTDTQYF.